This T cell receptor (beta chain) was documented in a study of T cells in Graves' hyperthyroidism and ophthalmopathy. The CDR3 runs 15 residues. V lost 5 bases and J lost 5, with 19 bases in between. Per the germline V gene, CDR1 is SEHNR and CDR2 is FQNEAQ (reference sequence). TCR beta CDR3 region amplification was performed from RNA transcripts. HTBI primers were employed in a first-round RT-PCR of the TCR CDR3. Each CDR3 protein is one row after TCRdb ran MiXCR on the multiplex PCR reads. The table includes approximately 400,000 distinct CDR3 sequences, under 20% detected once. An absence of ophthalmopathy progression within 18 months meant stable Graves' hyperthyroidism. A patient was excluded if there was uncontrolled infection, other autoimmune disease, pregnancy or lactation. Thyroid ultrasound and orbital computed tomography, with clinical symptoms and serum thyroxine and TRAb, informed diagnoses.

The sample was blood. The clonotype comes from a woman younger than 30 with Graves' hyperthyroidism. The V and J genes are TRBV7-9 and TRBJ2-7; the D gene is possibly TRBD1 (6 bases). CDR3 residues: CASSPRGQPQNEQYF. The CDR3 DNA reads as TGTGCCAGCAGCCCGAGGGGACAACCTCAGAACGAGCAGTACTTC.